Given below is one T cell receptor beta chain in context. Other DNA sequences of this sample code for an identical CDR3. The PCR employed 60 Vbeta primers together with 13 Jbeta primers. This table comes from immunoSEQ multiplex PCR, and its TCRdb copy is limited to in-frame clones, with some not included. The sample contains around 100,000 clones, roughly two thirds of which appear only once. These data belong to a study of cytomegalovirus exposure and HLA in healthy donors. V lost 7 bases and J lost 9; bases outside the gene matches: 8. The CDR3 is 12 residues long. Germline assignment: CDR1 MNHEY and CDR2 SVGAGI.

The V and J genes are TRBV6-5 and TRBJ1-1; TRBD1 matches at 7 bases. Sequencing used PBMCs. This TCR was sampled from a woman aged 25 to 39 in good health and CMV-seronegative. For the CDR3, the DNA is TGTGCCAGCAACCCCCGGACAGGCCAAGCTTTCTTT. Amino acid sequence: CASNPRTGQAFF.